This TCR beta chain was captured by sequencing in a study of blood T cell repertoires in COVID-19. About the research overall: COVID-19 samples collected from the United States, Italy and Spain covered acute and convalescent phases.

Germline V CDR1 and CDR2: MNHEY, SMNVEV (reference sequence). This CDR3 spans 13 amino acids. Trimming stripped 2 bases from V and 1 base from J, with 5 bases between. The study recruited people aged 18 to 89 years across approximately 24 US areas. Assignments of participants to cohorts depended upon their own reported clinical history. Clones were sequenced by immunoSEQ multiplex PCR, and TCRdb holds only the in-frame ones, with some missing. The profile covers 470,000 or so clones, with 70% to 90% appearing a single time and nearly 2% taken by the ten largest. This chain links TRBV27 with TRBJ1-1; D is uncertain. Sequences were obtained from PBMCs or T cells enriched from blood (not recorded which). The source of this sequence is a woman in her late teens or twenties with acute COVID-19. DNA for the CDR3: TGTGCCAGCAGTTTAGGCTGGAACACTGAAGCTTTCTTT. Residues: CASSLGWNTEAFF.